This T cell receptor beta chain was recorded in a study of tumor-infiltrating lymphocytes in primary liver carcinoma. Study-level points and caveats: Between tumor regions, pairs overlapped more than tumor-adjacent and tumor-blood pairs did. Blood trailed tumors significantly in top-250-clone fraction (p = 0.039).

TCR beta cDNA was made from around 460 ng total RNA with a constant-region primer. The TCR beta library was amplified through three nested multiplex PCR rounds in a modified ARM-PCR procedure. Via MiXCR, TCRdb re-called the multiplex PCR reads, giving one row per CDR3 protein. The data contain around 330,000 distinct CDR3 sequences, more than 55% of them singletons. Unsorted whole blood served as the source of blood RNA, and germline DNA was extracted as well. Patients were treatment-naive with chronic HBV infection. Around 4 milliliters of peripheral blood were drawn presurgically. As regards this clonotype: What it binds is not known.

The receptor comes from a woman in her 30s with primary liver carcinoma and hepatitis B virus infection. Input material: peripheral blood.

The CDR3 here is CANSFRGNYNEQFF. The CDR3 nucleotides read TGTGCCAACAGTTTTCGCGGGAACTACAATGAGCAGTTCTTC. The chain recombines TRBV11-1 with TRBJ2-1; D is possibly TRBD2 (6 bases). The length of the CDR3 is 14 residues. CDR1 and CDR2 from the germline V gene are SGHAT and FQDESV (reference sequence). Deletions cut 10 bases from V and 3 bases from J, with 16 bases between.